These 27 T cell receptor beta chains share one sample of origin, sequenced in a study of shared clonotypes between healthy human individuals. The protocol was immunoSEQ multiplex PCR, while the TCRdb copy is restricted to in-frame clones and leaves out a portion. This sample has under 650,000 clones, with less than 96% found just once. Sequencing was performed on naive CD4+ T cells sorted from blood. As for subset: CD45RA+ positively selected. These TCRs come from a woman in her 30s in good health.

The chain has TRBV5-1 and TRBJ2-7, with D maybe TRBD1 (5 bases). Trimming left V 1 base short and J 4 bases short, with 12 bases between. This CDR3 contains 14 residues. Germline-derived CDR1 and CDR2 are SGHRS and YFSETQ. CDR3 loop: CASSLFQGAYEQYF. CDR3 sequence (DNA): TGCGCCAGCAGCTTGTTCCAGGGCGCGTACGAGCAGTACTTC.

The rearrangement links TRBV28 to TRBJ1-6; no clear D. The CDR3 runs to 17 residues. The germline V gene has CDR1 MDHEN and CDR2 SYDVKM. Trimming removed 5 bases from V and 5 bases from J, with 19 bases in between. CDR3 loop: CASSVPIGGVNNSPLHF. In DNA, the CDR3 is TGTGCCAGCAGTGTCCCGATTGGCGGTGTAAATAATTCACCCCTCCACTTT.

This clone was counted a few times. This sequence joins TRBV7-9 and TRBJ1-1; 10 positions match TRBD1. This CDR3 has 14 residues. V lost 8 bases and J lost 0; bases outside the gene matches: 3. CDR1 and CDR2 (germline): SEHNR, FQNEAQ (reference sequence). CDR3 nucleotides: TGTGCCAGCGACAGGGGGCCTGTGAACACTGAAGCTTTCTTT. Protein sequence: CASDRGPVNTEAFF.

The rearrangement joins TRBV5-1 to TRBJ2-1; 7 bases align to TRBD2. V dropped 4 bases and J dropped 5; count of bases not matched to a gene: 18. The length of the CDR3 is 18 residues. Germline-derived CDR1 and CDR2 are SGHRS and YFSETQ. Here the CDR3 reads CASSRQAIQLASHNEQFF. The CDR3 DNA reads as TGCGCCAGCAGCCGCCAGGCGATCCAACTAGCGAGTCACAATGAGCAGTTCTTC.

This clone was found once. In DNA form, the CDR3 reads TGCGCCAGCAGCCCTGATTCAGGGCGAGGGGTACATGAAGCTTTCTTT. As protein: CASSPDSGRGVHEAFF. This chain joins TRBV5-1 and TRBJ1-1, with a possible D match to TRBD1 (5 bases). CDR3 length: 16 residues. The germline gives CDR1 SGHRS, CDR2 YFSETQ. Trimming took off 4 bases at V and 7 bases at J, with 23 bases between the two ends. The full variable domain, completed using reference TRBV5-1 and TRBJ1-1, is KAGVTQTPRYLIKTRGQQVTLSCSPISGHRSVSWYQQTPGQGLQFLFEYFSETQRNKGNFPGRFSGRQFSNSRSEMNVSTLELGDSALYLCASSPDSGRGVHEAFFGQGTRLTVV.

V is TRBV6-1 and J is TRBJ1-4, with no clear D. CDR3 size: 11 residues. The germline V and J ends were trimmed by 4 bases and 8 bases, with 5 bases remaining between them. Germline V gene lookup returns CDR1 MNHNS and CDR2 SASEGT. CDR3 DNA: TGTGCCAGCAGTGTTCGCGAAAAACTGTTTTTT. It is translated as CASSVREKLFF.

The CDR3 sequence is CASSVRVVATTDTQYF. The CDR3 region has the DNA TGTGCCAGCAGTGTGAGGGTAGTAGCGACCACAGATACGCAGTATTTT. The chain carries TRBV2 and TRBJ2-3, with D possibly matching TRBD2 (5 bases). CDR3 length: 16 residues. V was trimmed by 4 bases and J by 2 bases, leaving 16 bases between them. Germline CDR1 SNHLY, CDR2 FYNNEI.

This sequence joins TRBV27 and TRBJ2-7; possibly TRBD2 for D (5 bases). The CDR3 length is 15 residues. Deletions cut 5 bases from V and 0 bases from J, with 14 bases between. Germline CDR1 is MNHEY and CDR2 is SMNVEV (reference sequence). DNA of the CDR3: TGTGCCAGCAGTCTAAGTAGCGTCCGCTCCTACGAGCAGTACTTC. It specifies CASSLSSVRSYEQYF.

The CDR3 region is CASSPISPEQFF. The CDR3 coding sequence is TGTGCCAGCTCACCAATCTCCCCTGAGCAGTTCTTC. The chain carries TRBV18 and TRBJ2-1, with D hard to call. The germline V gene encodes CDR1 KGHSH and CDR2 LQKENI. The CDR3 sequence is 12 residues long. V was cut by 2 bases and J by 9 bases, with 8 bases left in between.

The chain joins TRBV6-5 to TRBJ2-3; TRBD2 is a possible D gene (5 bases). The germline V gene encodes CDR1 MNHEY and CDR2 SVGAGI. CDR3 size: 14 residues. V lost 6 bases, J lost 6 bases, and 16 bases lay in between. CDR3 sequence (DNA): TGTGCCAGCAGGCGGGCATCCCTGGAGGATACGCAGTATTTT. As protein: CASRRASLEDTQYF.

V usage is TRBV12-5 and J usage is TRBJ2-7; 9 positions agree with TRBD1. Trimming cost V 0 bases and J 5 bases; bases outside gene matches: 8. CDR1 is LGHNT and CDR2 is FRNRAP in the germline V gene. CDR3 length equals 16 residues. CDR3 sequence: CASGLVSGQGKHEQYF. The DNA of the CDR3 is TGTGCTAGTGGTTTGGTGTCCGGACAGGGGAAACACGAGCAGTACTTC.

The chain has TRBV27 and TRBJ2-1; 13 bases are a match to TRBD2. This CDR3 region has 20 residues. Per germline, CDR1 MNHEY and CDR2 SMNVEV (reference sequence). V gave up 6 bases and J gave up 0 bases; unmatched junction bases: 14. CDR3 residues: CASRPPGTSGTWSSYNEQFF. In DNA form, the CDR3 reads TGTGCCAGCAGACCTCCCGGGACTAGCGGGACATGGAGCTCCTACAATGAGCAGTTCTTC.

This chain uses TRBV10-3 with TRBJ1-1; the D gene is possibly TRBD1 (5 bases). V was pared by 1 base and J by 6 bases, with 12 bases between. Germline V lookup: CDR1 ENHRY, CDR2 SYGVKD. The length of the CDR3 is 14 residues. The CDR3: CAISELDSGAEAFF. In DNA, the CDR3 is TGTGCCATCAGTGAGTTAGACAGTGGGGCTGAAGCTTTCTTT.

The chain carries TRBV19 and TRBJ1-2, with D possibly being TRBD1 (6 bases). This CDR3 spans 16 amino acids. Germline CDR1 LNHDA, CDR2 SQIVND (reference sequence). V dropped 4 bases and J dropped 0 bases, with 15 bases sitting between them. The CDR3: CASSSNRAGANYGYTF. The DNA of the CDR3 is TGTGCCAGTAGTAGTAACAGGGCGGGAGCTAACTATGGCTACACCTTC.

This rearrangement joins TRBV28 to TRBJ2-7; TRBD1 might be the D (6 bases). The CDR3 has 14 residues. CDR1 MDHEN and CDR2 SYDVKM come from the germline V gene. Between the trimmed V and J ends, which lost 3 bases and 1 base, there was a span of 10 bases. The CDR3 reads CASSLLQGSYEQYF. CDR3 bases: TGTGCCAGCAGTTTGTTACAGGGATCCTACGAGCAGTACTTC.

V and J are TRBV28 and TRBJ2-6; maybe TRBD1 (6 bases). Looked up from germline, CDR1 is MDHEN and CDR2 is SYDVKM. CDR3 size: 14 residues. The V end lost 5 bases, the J end lost 2 bases, and 7 bases lay between the germline ends. This CDR3 is CASSTGTGANVLTF. The CDR3 region has the DNA TGTGCCAGCAGTACAGGGACTGGGGCCAACGTCCTGACTTTC.

Note on this clone: One end of the junction varies from germline; a read error may be responsible. Other DNA sequences in the sample encode the same CDR3. V gene TRBV10-3 combines with J gene TRBJ1-3; D remains unclear. Per the germline V gene, CDR1 is ENHRY and CDR2 is SYGVKD. This CDR3 has 17 residues. This CDR3 is CAISESYDGISGNTIYF. The CDR3 nucleotides are TGTGCTATCAGTGAGTCTTACGACGGGATTAGTGGAAACACCATATATTTT.

This clone was counted a single time. This rearrangement joins TRBV7-2 to TRBJ2-7; D perhaps matches TRBD1 (5 bases). The germline CDR1 and CDR2 sequences are SGHTA and FQGNSA. The germline V and J ends were trimmed by 5 bases and 4 bases, with 15 bases remaining between them. The CDR3 runs 14 residues. CDR3 protein: CASSPTGRGYEQYF. CDR3 sequence (DNA): TGTGCCAGCAGCCCTACTGGTAGGGGATACGAGCAGTACTTC.

The chain couples TRBV28 to TRBJ1-5; unclear D gene. Trimming took 3 bases from V and 6 from J, leaving 9 bases between them. CDR1 is MDHEN, CDR2 SYDVKM, per germline. The CDR3 has 13 amino acids. In DNA, the CDR3 is TGTGCCAGCAGTTTCGAGGGTATTCAGCCCCAGCATTTT. This gives the protein CASSFEGIQPQHF.

The chain combines TRBV7-9 with TRBJ2-1; TRBD2 matches at 15 bases. This CDR3 spans 16 amino acids. Germline-derived CDR1 and CDR2 are SEHNR and FQNEAQ (reference sequence). Trimming cost V 4 bases and J 8 bases; bases outside gene matches: 6. The CDR3 spells CASSWTSGRALDEQFF. The CDR3 DNA reads as TGTGCCAGCAGCTGGACTAGCGGGAGGGCCCTTGATGAGCAGTTCTTC. The whole variable domain, filled in from reference TRBV7-9 and TRBJ2-1, reads DTGVSQNPRHKITKRGQNVTFRCDPISEHNRLYWYRQTLGQGPEFLTYFQNEAQLEKSRLLSDRFSAERPKGSFSTLEIQRTEQGDSAMYLCASSWTSGRALDEQFFGPGTRLTVL.

V is TRBV19 and J is TRBJ1-5, with TRBD1 as a possible D gene (6 bases). Trimming pared 3 bases from V and 0 bases from J, leaving 15 bases between. Looked up from germline, CDR1 is LNHDA and CDR2 is SQIVND (reference sequence). The CDR3 extends over 17 amino acids. As DNA, the CDR3 is TGTGCCAGTAGTATCGAACAGGGAAGGCCTAGCAATCAGCCCCAGCATTTT. It translates to CASSIEQGRPSNQPQHF.

J is TRBJ2-7 and V is TRBV19, with a possible D match to TRBD1 (5 bases). Per the germline V gene, CDR1 is LNHDA and CDR2 is SQIVND (reference sequence). The CDR3 runs to 16 residues. Trimming left V 6 bases short and J 0 bases short, with 18 bases between. DNA of the CDR3: TGTGCCAGTAGCACCCCCGCGACAGTTAACTCCTACGAGCAGTACTTC. Translated, it gives CASSTPATVNSYEQYF.

This chain connects TRBV18 to TRBJ1-1; 10 bases fit TRBD1. V lost 6 bases to trimming and J lost 1 base; unmatched junction nucleotides: 5. The CDR3 is 15 amino acids. Germline CDR1 KGHSH, CDR2 LQKENI. The CDR3 DNA reads as TGTGCCAGCTCTCGACAGGGGGCAGGGAACACTGAAGCTTTCTTT. Translating gives CASSRQGAGNTEAFF.

The V gene is TRBV18, the J gene TRBJ1-2; tentatively, D is TRBD1 (6 bases). Germline-derived CDR1 and CDR2 are KGHSH and LQKENI. This CDR3 region has 15 residues. V dropped 3 bases and J dropped 7 bases, with 18 bases sitting between them. The chain's CDR3 is CASSPKGVRSGGYTF. The CDR3 DNA reads TGTGCCAGCTCACCGAAGGGGGTACGCAGTGGTGGCTACACCTTC.

V usage is TRBV4-1 and J usage is TRBJ2-1; possible D gene TRBD2, 6 bases. CDR3 length equals 13 residues. Trimming removed 4 bases from V and 4 bases from J, with 8 bases in between. Germline V lookup: CDR1 MGHRA, CDR2 YSYEKL. The CDR3 nucleotides read TGCGCCAGCAGCCGGGACTCATACAATGAGCAGTTCTTC. Amino acids: CASSRDSYNEQFF.

The V call is TRBV6-6, the J call TRBJ1-1, with unresolved D. Germline CDR1 reads MNHNY; CDR2 reads SVGAGI (reference sequence). This CDR3 has 13 amino acids. The germline V and J ends were trimmed by 1 base and 6 bases, with 9 bases remaining between them. CDR3 sequence reads: CASSYLRSAEAFF. The DNA of the CDR3 is TGTGCCAGCAGTTACTTAAGGAGCGCTGAAGCTTTCTTT.

V usage is TRBV7-6 and J usage is TRBJ2-7, with 9 bases fitting TRBD2. The CDR3 sequence is 16 residues long. Per germline, CDR1 SGHVS and CDR2 FNYEAQ. V trimming: 2 bases; J trimming: 4 bases; junction bases outside the gene matches: 9. The CDR3 here is CASSLFPTSGSYEQYF. DNA for the CDR3: TGTGCCAGCAGCTTATTTCCTACTAGCGGGTCATACGAGCAGTACTTC.